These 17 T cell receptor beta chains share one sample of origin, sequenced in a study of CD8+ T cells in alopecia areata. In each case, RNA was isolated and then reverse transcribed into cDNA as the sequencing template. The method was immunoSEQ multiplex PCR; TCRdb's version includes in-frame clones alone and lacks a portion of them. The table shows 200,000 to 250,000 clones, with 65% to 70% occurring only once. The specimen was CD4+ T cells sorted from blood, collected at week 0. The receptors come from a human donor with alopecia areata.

In DNA form, the CDR3 reads TGTGCCTGGACCCCGGGACAGGGCCCTAATGAAAAACTGTTTTTT. As protein: CAWTPGQGPNEKLFF. V is TRBV30 and J is TRBJ1-4; TRBD1 aligns across 9 bases. Germline V gene sequence: CDR1 GTSNPN, CDR2 SVGIG (reference sequence). The CDR3 has 15 amino acids. J lost 3 bases, V lost 4 bases, and 6 bases had no gene match.

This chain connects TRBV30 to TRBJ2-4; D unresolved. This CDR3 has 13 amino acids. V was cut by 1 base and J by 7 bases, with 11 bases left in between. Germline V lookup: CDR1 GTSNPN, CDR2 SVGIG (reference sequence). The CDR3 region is CAWSGGNGNIQYF. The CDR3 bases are TGTGCCTGGAGTGGGGGAAACGGCAACATTCAGTACTTC.

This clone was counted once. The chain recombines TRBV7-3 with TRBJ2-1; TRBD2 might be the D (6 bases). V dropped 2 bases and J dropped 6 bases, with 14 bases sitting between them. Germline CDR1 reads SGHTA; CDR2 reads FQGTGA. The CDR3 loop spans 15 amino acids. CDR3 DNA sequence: TGTGCCAGCAGCTTATTGCGGGAAAGTGGCAATGAGCAGTTCTTC. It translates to CASSLLRESGNEQFF.

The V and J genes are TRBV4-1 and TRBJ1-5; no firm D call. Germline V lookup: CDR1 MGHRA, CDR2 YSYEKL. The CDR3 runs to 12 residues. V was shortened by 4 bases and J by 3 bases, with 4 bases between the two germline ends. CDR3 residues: CASSLPNQPQHF. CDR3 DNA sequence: TGCGCCAGCAGCCTACCCAATCAGCCCCAGCATTTT.

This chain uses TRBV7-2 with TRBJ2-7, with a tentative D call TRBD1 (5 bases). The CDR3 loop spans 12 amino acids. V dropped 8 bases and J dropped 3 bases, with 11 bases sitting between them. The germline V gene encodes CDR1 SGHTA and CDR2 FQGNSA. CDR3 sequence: CASGRQIYEQYF. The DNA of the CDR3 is TGTGCCAGCGGCAGACAGATCTACGAGCAGTACTTC.

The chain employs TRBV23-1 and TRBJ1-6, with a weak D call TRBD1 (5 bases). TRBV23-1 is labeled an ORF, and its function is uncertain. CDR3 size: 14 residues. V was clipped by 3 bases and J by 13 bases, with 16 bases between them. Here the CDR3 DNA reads TGCGCCAGCAGTCATAGGAGAGGACCAGGGCCCCTCCACTTT. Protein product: CASSHRRGPGPLHF.

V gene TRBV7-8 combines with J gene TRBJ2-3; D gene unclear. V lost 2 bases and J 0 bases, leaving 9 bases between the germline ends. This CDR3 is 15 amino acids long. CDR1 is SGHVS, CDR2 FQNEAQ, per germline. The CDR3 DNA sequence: TGTGCCAGCAGCTTACTGGAGCGTAGCACAGATACGCAGTATTTT. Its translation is CASSLLERSTDTQYF.

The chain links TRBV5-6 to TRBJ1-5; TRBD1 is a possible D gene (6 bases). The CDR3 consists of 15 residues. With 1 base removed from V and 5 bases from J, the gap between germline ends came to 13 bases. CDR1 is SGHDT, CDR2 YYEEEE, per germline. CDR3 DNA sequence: TGTGCCAGCAGCTTGTCGTTACAGGGTGATCAGCCCCAGCATTTT. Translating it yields CASSLSLQGDQPQHF.

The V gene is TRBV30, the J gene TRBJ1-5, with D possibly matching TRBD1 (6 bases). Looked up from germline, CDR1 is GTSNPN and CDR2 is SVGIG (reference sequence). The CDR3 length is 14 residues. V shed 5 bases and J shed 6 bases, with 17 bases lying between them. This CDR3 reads CAWGRRGGSQPQHF. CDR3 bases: TGTGCCTGGGGCCGAAGGGGGGGAAGTCAGCCCCAGCATTTT. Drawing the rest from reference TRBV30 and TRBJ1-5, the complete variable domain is SQTIHQWPATLVQPVGSPLSLECTVEGTSNPNLYWYRQAAGRGLQLLFYSVGIGQISSEVPQNLSASRPQDRQFILSSKKLLLSDSGFYLCAWGRRGGSQPQHFGDGTRLSIL.

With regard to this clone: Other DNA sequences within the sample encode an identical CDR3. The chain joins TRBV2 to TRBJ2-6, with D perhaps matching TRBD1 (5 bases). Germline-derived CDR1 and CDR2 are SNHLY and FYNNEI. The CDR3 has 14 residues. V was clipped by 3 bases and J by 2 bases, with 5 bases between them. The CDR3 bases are TGTGCCAGCAGTGACAGGGCTGGGGCCAACGTCCTGACTTTC. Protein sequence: CASSDRAGANVLTF.

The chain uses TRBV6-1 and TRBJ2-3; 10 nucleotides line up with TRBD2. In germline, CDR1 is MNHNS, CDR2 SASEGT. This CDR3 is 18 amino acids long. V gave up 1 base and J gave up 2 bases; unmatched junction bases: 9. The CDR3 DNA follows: TGTGCCAGCAGTGAAGGTTGGGCGAGCGGGGGGGCCACAGATACGCAGTATTTT. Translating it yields CASSEGWASGGATDTQYF.

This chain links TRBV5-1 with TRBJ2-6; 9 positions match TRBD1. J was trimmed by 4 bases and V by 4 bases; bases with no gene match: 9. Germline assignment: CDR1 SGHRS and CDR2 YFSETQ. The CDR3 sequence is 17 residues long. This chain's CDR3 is CASSPRGQGSGANVLTF. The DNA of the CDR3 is TGCGCCAGCAGCCCTAGGGGACAGGGCTCCGGGGCCAACGTCCTGACTTTC. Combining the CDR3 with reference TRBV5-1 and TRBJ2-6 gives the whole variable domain KAGVTQTPRYLIKTRGQQVTLSCSPISGHRSVSWYQQTPGQGLQFLFEYFSETQRNKGNFPGRFSGRQFSNSRSEMNVSTLELGDSALYLCASSPRGQGSGANVLTFGAGSRLTVL.

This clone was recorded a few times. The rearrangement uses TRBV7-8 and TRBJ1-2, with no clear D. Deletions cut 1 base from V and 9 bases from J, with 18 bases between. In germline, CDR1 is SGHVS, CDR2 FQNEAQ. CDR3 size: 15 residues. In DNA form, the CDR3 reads TGTGCCAGCAGCTTAGGCGACGGCGGAGGGTTGAGCTACACCTTC. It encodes CASSLGDGGGLSYTF.

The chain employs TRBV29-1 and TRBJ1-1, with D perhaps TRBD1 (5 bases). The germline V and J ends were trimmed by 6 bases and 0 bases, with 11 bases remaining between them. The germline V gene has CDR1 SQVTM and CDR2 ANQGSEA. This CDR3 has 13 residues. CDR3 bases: TGCAGCGTGGAGGGACTGATGAACACTGAAGCTTTCTTT. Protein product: CSVEGLMNTEAFF.

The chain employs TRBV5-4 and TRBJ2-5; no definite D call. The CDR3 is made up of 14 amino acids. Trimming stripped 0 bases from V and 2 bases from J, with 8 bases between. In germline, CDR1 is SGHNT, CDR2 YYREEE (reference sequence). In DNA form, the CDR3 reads TGTGCCAGCAGCTTGGTGGGCAGTCAAGAGACCCAGTACTTC. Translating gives CASSLVGSQETQYF.

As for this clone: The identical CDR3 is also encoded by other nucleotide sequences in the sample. The CDR3 sequence: CSAGLNTEAFF. CDR3 nucleotide sequence: TGCAGCGCCGGACTGAACACTGAAGCTTTCTTT. V usage is TRBV29-1 and J usage is TRBJ1-1; D gene ambiguous. The V end was cut by 7 bases, the J end by 0 bases, with 6 bases between. The CDR3 totals 11 residues. Germline V CDR1 and CDR2: SQVTM, ANQGSEA.

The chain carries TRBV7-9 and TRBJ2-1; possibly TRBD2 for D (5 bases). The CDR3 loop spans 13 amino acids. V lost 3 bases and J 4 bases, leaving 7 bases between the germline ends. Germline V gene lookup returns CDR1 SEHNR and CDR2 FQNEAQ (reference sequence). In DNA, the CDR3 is TGTGCCAGCAGCTTCCGGGAATACAATGAGCAGTTCTTC. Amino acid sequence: CASSFREYNEQFF.